Listed below are T cell receptor beta chains from one sample, sequenced in a study of multiple sclerosis patients with progressive multifocal leukoencephalopathy. Some clones are missing from TCRdb's copy, which holds only in-frame ones; the method was immunoSEQ multiplex PCR. The table has over 25,000 clones, roughly 89% seen once. The source was PBMCs, collected from a patient treated with natalizumab. Every receptor here comes from a human donor with multiple sclerosis. Both conserved end residues are part of each CDR3. Each record gives: D gene, V gene, CDR3 length, clone size, J gene, CDR3 DNA, CDR3 protein. The D gene is left open where the match is weak. Clone size appears in some rows only: once, few, many, or a class for an expanded clone.

D: -
V: TRBV6-5
length: 15
size: -
J: TRBJ1-3
DNA: TGTGCCAGCAGTTACGGGGGGTCGGCTGGAAACACCATATATTTT
CDR3: CASSYGGSAGNTIYF

D: -
V: TRBV7-8
length: 14
size: once
J: TRBJ2-1
DNA: TGTGCCAGCAGCTTAGAGTTGGCTGGGGTATTCCAGTTCTTC
CDR3: CASSLELAGVFQFF

D: -
V: TRBV7-8
length: 14
size: -
J: TRBJ2-2
DNA: TGTGCCAGCAGCTTAGGGCCCGGGACCGGGGAGCTGTTTTTT
CDR3: CASSLGPGTGELFF

D: TRBD1
V: TRBV2
length: 17
size: -
J: TRBJ1-2
DNA: TGTGCCAGCAGTGAAGACCCCTCCCCGACAGGGGGCTATGGCTACACCTTC
CDR3: CASSEDPSPTGGYGYTF

D: -
V: TRBV9
length: 14
size: few
J: TRBJ1-3
DNA: TGTGCCAGCAGCGCCGACAATTCTGGAAACACCATATATTTT
CDR3: CASSADNSGNTIYF

D: TRBD2
V: TRBV19
length: 16
size: -
J: TRBJ2-7
DNA: TGTGCCAGTTGCAGAACCACTAGCGGATCCTCCTACGAGCAGTACTTC
CDR3: CASCRTTSGSSYEQYF

D: -
V: TRBV10-3
length: 15
size: -
J: TRBJ1-4
DNA: TGTGCCATCAGTGTTAGTGACGAAACTAATGAAAAACTGTTTTTT
CDR3: CAISVSDETNEKLFF

D: -
V: TRBV28
length: 15
size: -
J: TRBJ1-2
DNA: TGTGCCAGCAGTGAGGGGACCGCCGGCGGCTATGGCTACACCTTC
CDR3: CASSEGTAGGYGYTF

D: TRBD1
V: TRBV10-3
length: 15
size: -
J: TRBJ2-7
DNA: TGTGCCATCAGAAACCGGGACAGAAACTCTTACGAGCAGTACTTC
CDR3: CAIRNRDRNSYEQYF

D: -
V: TRBV4-3
length: 17
size: -
J: TRBJ2-7
DNA: TGCGCCAGCAGCCAAGATCGAGGTGGCAGACCAACCTACGAGCAGTACTTC
CDR3: CASSQDRGGRPTYEQYF

D: TRBD2
V: TRBV18
length: 15
size: -
J: TRBJ2-1
DNA: TGTGCCAGCTCACCAGCCGGGACTAGCCTTCATGAGCAGTTCTTC
CDR3: CASSPAGTSLHEQFF

D: -
V: TRBV7-2
length: 16
size: -
J: TRBJ2-2
DNA: TGTGCCAGCAGCCCACCGGGTGGAATCGCCACCGGGGAGCTGTTTTTT
CDR3: CASSPPGGIATGELFF

D: -
V: TRBV5-6
length: 17
size: -
J: TRBJ1-1
DNA: TGTGCCAGCAGTTTCGCCCGTGTGGGGCGGCTGTACACTGAAGCTTTCTTT
CDR3: CASSFARVGRLYTEAFF

D: -
V: TRBV18
length: 12
size: -
J: TRBJ1-1
DNA: TGTGCCAGCTCATCTGGGGCGACTGAAGCTTTCTTT
CDR3: CASSSGATEAFF

D: -
V: TRBV14
length: 15
size: -
J: TRBJ1-4
DNA: TGTGCCAGCAGCCAAGTGTCCCGGGGCGGTGAAAAACTGTTTTTT
CDR3: CASSQVSRGGEKLFF

D: -
V: TRBV7-2
length: 14
size: -
J: TRBJ2-7
DNA: TGTGCCAGCAGCCGGAACTCGATTGGCTACGAGCAGTGCTTC
CDR3: CASSRNSIGYEQCF

D: TRBD2
V: TRBV14
length: 15
size: -
J: TRBJ2-7
DNA: TGTGCCAGCAGCCACGCGGGGGGGGTTTCCTACGAGCAGTACTTC
CDR3: CASSHAGGVSYEQYF

D: -
V: TRBV6-5
length: 14
size: -
J: TRBJ1-1
DNA: TGTGCCAGCAGCTTGGCGGGGAGAGGCACTGAAGCTTTCTTT
CDR3: CASSLAGRGTEAFF